This entry lists 28 T cell receptor beta chains sequenced from one sample in a study of early T cells in non-severe SARS-CoV-2 infection. TCRdb reanalysed the 5' RACE reads using MiXCR and keeps one entry per CDR3 protein. Of approximately 71,000 distinct CDR3 sequences in the sample, approximately 11% were seen once. Sequenced: whole blood. These receptors were collected from an adult who was a healthcare worker with PCR-confirmed SARS-CoV-2 infection or an uninfected control (not recorded which).

The genes are TRBV9 and TRBJ2-7; TRBD2 might be the D (6 bases). Trimming removed 2 bases at V and 0 bases at J, with 12 bases between. This CDR3 comprises 15 residues. CDR1 SGDLS and CDR2 YYNGEE come from the germline V gene. CDR3 sequence reads: CASSVSGPYSYEQYF. The CDR3 nucleotides read TGTGCCAGCAGCGTTAGCGGCCCCTACTCCTACGAGCAGTACTTC.

The chain has TRBV10-3 and TRBJ2-1, with D possibly called TRBD1 or TRBD2 (6 bases each). CDR1 is ENHRY, CDR2 SYGVKD, per germline. V was trimmed by 10 bases and J by 4 bases, leaving 17 bases between them. The CDR3 spans 14 residues. This CDR3 is CATRGGGLYNEQFF. CDR3 nucleotide sequence: TGTGCCACCCGAGGGGGAGGACTATACAATGAGCAGTTCTTC.

This clonotype was observed at least ten times. The rearrangement joins TRBV28 to TRBJ2-5; D may be TRBD1 (6 bases). Germline lookup yields CDR1 MDHEN and CDR2 SYDVKM. V lost 2 bases to trimming and J lost 4 bases, with 11 bases between them. The CDR3 extends over 14 amino acids. The CDR3 DNA sequence: TGTGCCAGCAGTTTAACCAGGGGCGGAGAGACCCAGTACTTC. Translated: CASSLTRGGETQYF.

This clonotype was seen a few times. This chain joins TRBV7-2 and TRBJ1-1; tentatively, D is TRBD1 (5 bases). The germline CDR1 and CDR2 sequences are SGHTA and FQGNSA. V dropped 2 bases and J dropped 6 bases, with 13 bases sitting between them. CDR3 length equals 14 residues. The CDR3 bases are TGTGCCAGCAGCTTATCAAGGAGGGGTCCTGAAGCTTTCTTT. The encoded protein is CASSLSRRGPEAFF.

This clonotype was recorded a few times. This chain links TRBV5-5 with TRBJ2-1, with TRBD1 matching over 10 bases. Germline lookup yields CDR1 SGHKS and CDR2 YYEKEE (reference sequence). There are 16 residues in the CDR3. Trimming took 6 bases from V and 8 from J; bases not matched to a gene: 14. The CDR3 protein is CASNAAGTGVWDEQFF. The CDR3 region has the DNA TGTGCCAGCAACGCCGCCGGGACAGGGGTATGGGATGAGCAGTTCTTC.

The sample holds many counts of this clonotype. The chain employs TRBV2 and TRBJ2-1; 7 bases map to TRBD2. V lost 2 bases and J lost 9; bases outside the gene matches: 10. The CDR3 extends over 15 amino acids. CDR1 SNHLY and CDR2 FYNNEI come from the germline V gene. CDR3: CASSETAGVGSEQFF. CDR3 nucleotides: TGTGCCAGCAGTGAAACTGCGGGAGTGGGGAGTGAGCAGTTCTTC.

The chain uses TRBV10-3 and TRBJ2-7; D not certain. Germline V CDR1 and CDR2: ENHRY, SYGVKD. The CDR3 is 14 amino acids. Trimming pared 0 bases from V and 2 bases from J, leaving 8 bases between. In DNA form, the CDR3 reads TGTGCCATCAGTGAGTCTACGAGGACCTACGAGCAGTACTTC. It translates to CAISESTRTYEQYF.

The chain is built from TRBV5-6 and TRBJ1-5; D perhaps matches TRBD1 (5 bases). V dropped 4 bases and J dropped 7 bases, with 18 bases sitting between them. The CDR3 is 15 residues long. CDR1 and CDR2 from the germline V gene are SGHDT and YYEEEE. CDR3: CASSTGTVAGQPQHF. The CDR3, as DNA: TGTGCCAGCAGCACCGGGACTGTCGCGGGGCAGCCCCAGCATTTT.

This clonotype was counted at least ten times. The J gene is TRBJ2-1, the V gene TRBV14, with 8 positions matching TRBD2. This CDR3 comprises 17 residues. With 4 bases clipped from V and 6 bases from J, the junction kept 14 bases outside the gene matches. CDR1 SGHDN and CDR2 FVKESK come from the germline V gene. The CDR3 loop reads CASSPFGIAGGFNEQFF. Here the CDR3 DNA reads TGTGCCAGCAGCCCCTTCGGTATTGCGGGAGGCTTCAATGAGCAGTTCTTC.

This clonotype was detected only a few times. The V gene is TRBV4-1, the J gene TRBJ2-7; 12 nucleotides align to TRBD2. Germline assignment: CDR1 MGHRA and CDR2 YSYEKL. The CDR3 sequence is 14 residues long. V trimming: 5 bases; J trimming: 2 bases; junction bases outside the gene matches: 1. CDR3 loop: CASSGLAGPYEQYF. CDR3 DNA: TGCGCCAGCAGCGGACTAGCGGGACCCTACGAGCAGTACTTC.

This clonotype has only a few counts. Compared with germline, one end of the junction differs, possibly owing to a read error. V usage is TRBV7-2 and J usage is TRBJ2-2; D possibly corresponds to TRBD2 (5 bases). CDR3 length: 12 residues. CDR1 SGHTA and CDR2 FQGNSA come from the germline V gene. The CDR3 region has the DNA TGTGCCAGCAGCCTAAACACCGGGGAGCTGTGTTTT. It yields the protein CASSLNTGELCF.

The gene calls are TRBV3-1 and TRBJ2-1; 7 nucleotides agree with TRBD2. After removal of 3 bases from V and 2 bases from J, the junction contained 7 bases not matched to a gene. The CDR3 spans 16 residues. Germline loops: CDR1 LGHDT, CDR2 YNNKEL (reference sequence). CDR3 in DNA: TGTGCCAGCAGCCAGGGGGGGGAGGTACCCTACAATGAGCAGTTCTTC. Protein sequence: CASSQGGEVPYNEQFF.

This clonotype occurred a few times. This rearrangement joins TRBV7-9 to TRBJ2-7; maybe TRBD2 (5 bases). The V and J ends lost 0 bases and 4 bases respectively, with 16 bases between them. The CDR3 sequence is 16 residues long. CDR1 and CDR2 from the germline V gene are SEHNR and FQNEAQ (reference sequence). Here the CDR3 reads CASSLASQRPGYEQYF. For the CDR3, the DNA is TGTGCCAGCAGCTTAGCATCTCAGCGGCCTGGGTACGAGCAGTACTTC.

In its sample, this clonotype was seen a few times. The CDR3 protein is CANELPGGSSYNEQFF. The CDR3 DNA follows: TGTGCCAACGAACTACCGGGCGGGAGCTCCTACAATGAGCAGTTCTTC. This chain uses TRBV7-2 with TRBJ2-1, with 7 bases matching TRBD2. This CDR3 region has 16 residues. Germline V gene sequence: CDR1 SGHTA, CDR2 FQGNSA. V shed 10 bases and J 0 bases; nucleotides not matched to a gene: 12.

The chain combines TRBV29-1 with TRBJ2-2; possibly TRBD1 for D (5 bases). The CDR3 runs to 14 residues. Trimming pared 3 bases from V and 0 bases from J, leaving 8 bases between. The germline CDR1 and CDR2 sequences are SQVTM and ANQGSEA. In nucleotides, the CDR3 is TGCAGCGTTGAGAAGGGGACGAACACCGGGGAGCTGTTTTTT. Translated: CSVEKGTNTGELFF.

The V call is TRBV12-3 or TRBV12-4, the J call TRBJ2-5; D not resolved. V gave up 3 bases and J gave up 0 bases, with 8 bases separating them. There are 14 residues in the CDR3. In DNA, the CDR3 is TGTGCCAGCAGTTTGCGACTGAACCAAGAGACCCAGTACTTC. Its translation: CASSLRLNQETQYF.

As concerns this clonotype: The missing conserved phenylalanine or tryptophan at the end of this CDR3 makes a read error likely. The limits of the CDR3 on the DNA are not certain, so only TCRdb's listed CDR3 is given. This chain joins TRBV21-1 and TRBJ1-4; TRBD1, the table's D call, was not compared with the DNA. TRBV21-1 is termed a pseudogene. The CDR3 is made up of 13 amino acids, end residues included. CDR3 region: CASRRTDKEKLFY.

This clonotype was picked up many times. The J gene is TRBJ2-7, the V gene TRBV7-9; TRBD2 matches 11 bases. V dropped 0 bases and J dropped 6; count of bases not matched to a gene: 4. The germline CDR1 and CDR2 sequences are SEHNR and FQNEAQ (reference sequence). This CDR3 has 15 amino acids. The CDR3 sequence is CASSLASGRASEQYF. The CDR3 DNA is TGTGCCAGCAGCTTAGCTAGCGGGAGGGCCTCCGAGCAGTACTTC.

The chain employs TRBV10-2 and TRBJ2-2; perhaps D is TRBD1 or TRBD2 (6 bases each). There are 13 residues in the CDR3. Germline assignment: CDR1 WSHSY and CDR2 SAAADI. V shed 10 bases and J shed 1 base, with 10 bases lying between them. CDR3 coding DNA: TGCGCCACCAGGGGACTGAACACCGGGGAGCTGTTTTTT. Amino acid sequence: CATRGLNTGELFF.

The CDR3 bases are TGTGCCATCACCAGAGCGGGAGTAGCAGATACGCAGTATTTT. Translated, it gives CAITRAGVADTQYF. The chain is built from TRBV10-3 and TRBJ2-3; 8 nucleotides align to TRBD2. V lost 7 bases, J lost 4 bases, and 7 bases stayed unmatched. Per the germline V gene, CDR1 is ENHRY and CDR2 is SYGVKD. The CDR3 runs to 14 residues.

This clonotype was counted between two and nine times. The chain couples TRBV11-2 to TRBJ2-3, with D possibly TRBD1 on 5 matching bases. The germline V and J ends were trimmed by 5 bases and 6 bases, with 12 bases remaining between them. Looked up from germline, CDR1 is SGHAT and CDR2 is FQNNGV. The CDR3 is 13 residues long. CDR3 region: CASSPRTKDTQYF. The DNA of the CDR3 is TGTGCCAGCAGCCCGAGGACAAAGGATACGCAGTATTTT. The entire variable domain, with the rest obtained from reference TRBV11-2 and TRBJ2-3, is as follows: EAGVAQSPRYKIIEKRQSVAFWCNPISGHATLYWYQQILGQGPKLLIQFQNNGVVDDSQLPKDRFSAERLKGVDSTLKIQPAKLEDSAVYLCASSPRTKDTQYFGPGTRLTVL.

V is TRBV27 and J is TRBJ2-7; D gene uncertain. The CDR3 runs to 14 residues. CDR1 and CDR2 (germline): MNHEY, SMNVEV (reference sequence). The germline V and J ends were trimmed by 3 bases and 4 bases, with 13 bases remaining between them. The CDR3 sequence is CASSFKDTPYEQYF. As DNA, the CDR3 is TGTGCCAGCAGTTTCAAGGATACCCCTTACGAGCAGTACTTC.

This clonotype has only a few counts. The chain is built from TRBV9 and TRBJ2-3, with a weak D call TRBD2 (6 bases). The CDR3 spans 15 residues. Looked up from germline, CDR1 is SGDLS and CDR2 is YYNGEE. Trimming cost V 3 bases and J 6 bases, with 17 bases left between them. The chain's CDR3 is CASSALGTWRDTQYF. As DNA, the CDR3 is TGTGCCAGCAGCGCGCTAGGGACTTGGAGGGATACGCAGTATTTT.

This clonotype has only a few counts. This chain uses TRBV28 with TRBJ1-5; D perhaps matches TRBD1 (6 bases). Trimming stripped 8 bases from V and 4 bases from J, with 12 bases between. The CDR3 is 13 residues long. Germline V gene data show CDR1 as MDHEN and CDR2 as SYDVKM. CDR3 protein: CASFGTINQPQHF. In DNA form, the CDR3 reads TGTGCCAGCTTCGGGACAATTAATCAGCCCCAGCATTTT.

This clonotype was counted a few times. The V gene is TRBV20-1, the J gene TRBJ2-1; D is possibly TRBD2 (6 bases). The CDR3 totals 13 residues. CDR1 is DFQATT, CDR2 SNEGSKA, per germline (reference sequence). Trimming removed 5 bases at V and 4 bases at J, with 12 bases between. CDR3 bases: TGCAGTGCTCCGGGACTGACGTACAATGAGCAGTTCTTC. Translating it yields CSAPGLTYNEQFF.

The V and J genes are TRBV5-1 and TRBJ1-3; D may be TRBD1 (5 bases). CDR3 size: 14 residues. Trimming removed 6 bases at V and 2 bases at J, with 12 bases between. Germline V lookup: CDR1 SGHRS, CDR2 YFSETQ. The CDR3 nucleotides read TGCGCCAGCACCAGGGAACCGGCTGGAAACACCATATATTTT. Amino acids: CASTREPAGNTIYF.

The chain links TRBV11-2 to TRBJ1-1; D gene unclear. The CDR3 is 13 amino acids. Trimming removed 2 bases from V and 5 bases from J, with 9 bases in between. Germline assignment: CDR1 SGHAT and CDR2 FQNNGV. CDR3 bases: TGTGCCAGCAGCTTATATGATTCGACTGAAGCTTTCTTT. It codes for CASSLYDSTEAFF.

This clonotype occurred many times. This sequence joins TRBV5-4 and TRBJ2-5; D not resolved. CDR1 and CDR2 (germline): SGHNT, YYREEE (reference sequence). This CDR3 has 15 residues. V was pared by 0 bases and J by 2 bases, with 11 bases between. CDR3 in DNA: TGTGCCAGCAGCTTGGTTGGAAACCTACAAGAGACCCAGTACTTC. This gives the protein CASSLVGNLQETQYF.